This is a list of T cell receptor beta chains from one sample in a study of T cell changes during pregnancy in multiple sclerosis. Clones were read by immunoSEQ multiplex PCR, and TCRdb kept only the in-frame ones, dropping some. The sample includes roughly 35,000 clones, 75% to 95% of them seen just once. The material sequenced was CD8+ T cells from peripheral blood mononuclear cells, taken in the first trimester of pregnancy. These receptors were taken from a female donor with multiple sclerosis, enrolled in a pregnancy study. Both conserved end residues are part of each CDR3. A D gene is named only where the DNA matches it firmly. The size entry is marked missing in some rows and otherwise reads once, few, many or a size class.

abundance: .
d_gene: .
v_gene: TRBV27
j_gene: TRBJ2-2
CDR3nt: TGTGCCAGCAGTTTGTCTAGCACCGGGGAGCTGTTTTTT
CDR3aa: CASSLSSTGELFF

abundance: few
d_gene: TRBD1
v_gene: TRBV5-1
j_gene: TRBJ2-7
CDR3nt: TGCGCCAGCAGCACCCGGGACAGTCCCTACGAGCAGTACTTC
CDR3aa: CASSTRDSPYEQYF

abundance: .
d_gene: .
v_gene: TRBV5-8
j_gene: TRBJ2-1
CDR3nt: TGTGCCAGCACTGCATTAACGGGGTACAATGAGCAGTTCTTC
CDR3aa: CASTALTGYNEQFF

abundance: .
d_gene: .
v_gene: TRBV2
j_gene: TRBJ2-7
CDR3nt: TGTGCCAGCAACGACCCAGGGGAGCTCGGGCAGTACTTC
CDR3aa: CASNDPGELGQYF

abundance: .
d_gene: .
v_gene: TRBV7-9
j_gene: TRBJ2-1
CDR3nt: TGTGCCAGCAGCTGCCACCGGGACAACAGCGATGAGCAGTTCTTC
CDR3aa: CASSCHRDNSDEQFF

abundance: .
d_gene: .
v_gene: TRBV5-5
j_gene: TRBJ2-7
CDR3nt: TGTGCCAGCAGCTTGTGGACTTCGACCCACTACGAGCAGTACTTC
CDR3aa: CASSLWTSTHYEQYF

abundance: .
d_gene: .
v_gene: TRBV19
j_gene: TRBJ2-5
CDR3nt: TGTGCCAGTAGTACGGCAGGGTGGGAGACCCAGTACTTC
CDR3aa: CASSTAGWETQYF

abundance: .
d_gene: .
v_gene: TRBV6-6
j_gene: TRBJ1-4
CDR3nt: TGTGCCAGCAGTCAACAGTGGGTGAACGAAAAACTGTTTTTT
CDR3aa: CASSQQWVNEKLFF

abundance: .
d_gene: TRBD1
v_gene: TRBV29-1
j_gene: TRBJ2-5
CDR3nt: TGCAGCGTTGAATCGGACAGGGGTGGAGGGAGTGACCAGGAGACCCAGTACTTC
CDR3aa: CSVESDRGGGSDQETQYF

abundance: .
d_gene: TRBD2
v_gene: TRBV29-1
j_gene: TRBJ2-1
CDR3nt: TGCAGCGTAGAAGGTCTAGCGGGAGGGCCCAATGAGCAGTTCTTC
CDR3aa: CSVEGLAGGPNEQFF

abundance: .
d_gene: TRBD1
v_gene: TRBV7-8
j_gene: TRBJ2-1
CDR3nt: TGTGCCAGCAGCCGTTTGGGACAGGGGGCCGATGAGCAGTTCTTC
CDR3aa: CASSRLGQGADEQFF

abundance: .
d_gene: .
v_gene: TRBV27
j_gene: TRBJ2-7
CDR3nt: TGTGCCAGCAGTTTATCGATGGGCCTACAGATTTACGAGCAGTACTTC
CDR3aa: CASSLSMGLQIYEQYF

abundance: .
d_gene: .
v_gene: TRBV7-3
j_gene: TRBJ2-5
CDR3nt: TGTGCCAGCAGCTCCGGGGGTATCGGAGAGACCCAGTACTTC
CDR3aa: CASSSGGIGETQYF

abundance: .
d_gene: .
v_gene: TRBV27
j_gene: TRBJ1-4
CDR3nt: TGTGCCAGCAGTTTTGTATCAACTAATGAAAAACTGTTTTTT
CDR3aa: CASSFVSTNEKLFF

abundance: .
d_gene: .
v_gene: TRBV28
j_gene: TRBJ1-3
CDR3nt: TGTGCCAGCAGTTTAGGCGACAGTTACTCTGGAAACACCATATATTTT
CDR3aa: CASSLGDSYSGNTIYF

abundance: .
d_gene: TRBD2
v_gene: TRBV28
j_gene: TRBJ2-1
CDR3nt: TGTGCCAGTCAGATAAGTAGCGGGGGTAATGAGCAGTTCTTC
CDR3aa: CASQISSGGNEQFF

abundance: .
d_gene: TRBD1
v_gene: TRBV7-9
j_gene: TRBJ1-5
CDR3nt: TGTGCCAGCAGCCCGGGACAGGGGCTTAATCAGCCCCAGCATTTT
CDR3aa: CASSPGQGLNQPQHF

abundance: .
d_gene: .
v_gene: TRBV15
j_gene: TRBJ2-7
CDR3nt: TGCGCCACCAGCCCCTGGAGGCTATTTTACGAGCAGTACTTC
CDR3aa: CATSPWRLFYEQYF

abundance: .
d_gene: .
v_gene: TRBV4-2
j_gene: TRBJ2-7
CDR3nt: TGTGCCAGCAGCCATCACGGGTCTTACCCAGCCGAGCAGTACTTC
CDR3aa: CASSHHGSYPAEQYF

abundance: .
d_gene: .
v_gene: TRBV2
j_gene: TRBJ1-5
CDR3nt: TGTGCCAGCAGTGAGGGACAACCGAATCAGCCCCAGCATTTT
CDR3aa: CASSEGQPNQPQHF

abundance: .
d_gene: .
v_gene: TRBV19
j_gene: TRBJ2-1
CDR3nt: TGTGCCAGTAGTATGCGACTAGTCAATGAGCAGTTCTTC
CDR3aa: CASSMRLVNEQFF

abundance: once
d_gene: .
v_gene: TRBV28
j_gene: TRBJ1-5
CDR3nt: TGTGCCAGCAGTTTAAGGTTTACAGGGCGTCAGCCCCAGCATTTT
CDR3aa: CASSLRFTGRQPQHF

abundance: .
d_gene: .
v_gene: TRBV21-1
j_gene: TRBJ1-2
CDR3nt: TGTGCCAGCAGCAATTTCCCCCGGACCGAAGGGGGCCACTATGGCTACACCTTC
CDR3aa: CASSNFPRTEGGHYGYTF

abundance: once
d_gene: .
v_gene: TRBV19
j_gene: TRBJ1-5
CDR3nt: TGTGCCAGTAGAACGGCAGGCAGGAGCAATCAGCCCCAGCATTTT
CDR3aa: CASRTAGRSNQPQHF

abundance: .
d_gene: .
v_gene: TRBV7-9
j_gene: TRBJ2-7
CDR3nt: TGTGCCAGCAGCTTAAGCGGGCAGGTCGCCTACGAGCAGTACTTC
CDR3aa: CASSLSGQVAYEQYF

abundance: .
d_gene: TRBD2
v_gene: TRBV28
j_gene: TRBJ2-3
CDR3nt: TGTGCCAGCAGTTTACCAACGACTAGCGGCCGCACAGATACGCAGTATTTT
CDR3aa: CASSLPTTSGRTDTQYF

abundance: .
d_gene: TRBD2
v_gene: TRBV9
j_gene: TRBJ2-3
CDR3nt: TGTGCCAGCAGCGTTAGCGGGAGGGGCGCAGATACGCAGTATTTT
CDR3aa: CASSVSGRGADTQYF

abundance: once
d_gene: TRBD2
v_gene: TRBV6-5
j_gene: TRBJ2-2
CDR3nt: TGTGCCACAGCCCTCAGCGGGATGAACACCGGGGAGCTGTTTTTT
CDR3aa: CATALSGMNTGELFF

abundance: once
d_gene: .
v_gene: TRBV29-1
j_gene: TRBJ2-2
CDR3nt: TGCAGCGTCGGGAAGAGAAACACCGGGGAGCTGTTTTTT
CDR3aa: CSVGKRNTGELFF

abundance: .
d_gene: TRBD2
v_gene: TRBV2
j_gene: TRBJ2-1
CDR3nt: TGTGCCAGCAGTGAAGGAGTAGCGGGAGGCAATGAGCAGTTCTTC
CDR3aa: CASSEGVAGGNEQFF

abundance: .
d_gene: TRBD1
v_gene: TRBV4-1
j_gene: TRBJ1-1
CDR3nt: TGCGCCAGCAGCCGGATAGCTCGGACAGGGGAGGGAGCTTTCTTT
CDR3aa: CASSRIARTGEGAFF

abundance: once
d_gene: TRBD1
v_gene: TRBV2
j_gene: TRBJ2-7
CDR3nt: TGTGCCAGCACCTCCCGGGACAGGGAGATTGTCGCCCACGAGCAGTACTTC
CDR3aa: CASTSRDREIVAHEQYF

abundance: .
d_gene: TRBD2
v_gene: TRBV28
j_gene: TRBJ2-2
CDR3nt: TGTGCCATCGGGACTAGCGGGAGCGCGCGGGAGCTGTTTTTT
CDR3aa: CAIGTSGSARELFF

abundance: .
d_gene: TRBD2
v_gene: TRBV30
j_gene: TRBJ2-2
CDR3nt: TGTGCCTGGAGAGGACTAGCGGAGCTGTTTTTT
CDR3aa: CAWRGLAELFF

abundance: .
d_gene: .
v_gene: TRBV30
j_gene: TRBJ2-2
CDR3nt: TGTGCCTTGATCGGCGGGGAGCTGTTTTTT
CDR3aa: CALIGGELFF

abundance: .
d_gene: .
v_gene: TRBV4-1
j_gene: TRBJ1-2
CDR3nt: TGCGCCAGCAGCCAAGTTCAGGGTGGGAACTATGGCTACACCTTC
CDR3aa: CASSQVQGGNYGYTF

abundance: .
d_gene: TRBD1
v_gene: TRBV11-2
j_gene: TRBJ1-2
CDR3nt: TGTGCCAGCAGCTTAGGGACAGGGATCGGCCATGGCTACACCTTC
CDR3aa: CASSLGTGIGHGYTF

abundance: .
d_gene: TRBD2
v_gene: TRBV11-2
j_gene: TRBJ2-3
CDR3nt: TGTGCCAGCAGCTTAACCTTTAGCGGGACTAACACAGATACGCAGTATTTT
CDR3aa: CASSLTFSGTNTDTQYF

abundance: .
d_gene: TRBD2
v_gene: TRBV11-3
j_gene: TRBJ2-7
CDR3nt: TGTGCCAGCAGCACACTCGGGGGGGAGCAGTACTTC
CDR3aa: CASSTLGGEQYF

abundance: .
d_gene: .
v_gene: TRBV4-2
j_gene: TRBJ2-7
CDR3nt: TGTGCCAGCAGACCCGCCCGGGACTCCTACGAGCAGTACTTC
CDR3aa: CASRPARDSYEQYF

abundance: .
d_gene: TRBD1
v_gene: TRBV4-2
j_gene: TRBJ2-7
CDR3nt: TGTGCCAGCAGCCAAGAAGGGCCCGACAGGGGCGGCTACGAGCAGTACTTC
CDR3aa: CASSQEGPDRGGYEQYF

abundance: .
d_gene: .
v_gene: TRBV29-1
j_gene: TRBJ2-1
CDR3nt: TGCAGCGGATGGGCCGGCTACAATGAGCAGTTCTTC
CDR3aa: CSGWAGYNEQFF

abundance: .
d_gene: .
v_gene: TRBV30
j_gene: TRBJ1-3
CDR3nt: TGTGCCTGGAGAAGGGAGGGTCCCCTTCCGGGCGGAAACACCATATATTTT
CDR3aa: CAWRREGPLPGGNTIYF

abundance: .
d_gene: TRBD2
v_gene: TRBV7-6
j_gene: TRBJ2-7
CDR3nt: TGTGCCAGCAGCTCCCTAGCGGGAGGGCCAGGGCAGTACTTC
CDR3aa: CASSSLAGGPGQYF

abundance: .
d_gene: TRBD1
v_gene: TRBV7-9
j_gene: TRBJ2-1
CDR3nt: TGTGCCAGCAGTCCCGCCGGGACAGGATACAATGAGCAGTTCTTC
CDR3aa: CASSPAGTGYNEQFF

abundance: .
d_gene: TRBD2
v_gene: TRBV28
j_gene: TRBJ2-3
CDR3nt: TGTGCCAGCAGACCCCCTAGCGGGAGGGCCGAGAGGGACACGCAGTATTTT
CDR3aa: CASRPPSGRAERDTQYF

abundance: .
d_gene: .
v_gene: TRBV27
j_gene: TRBJ2-7
CDR3nt: TGTGCCAGCATTACAAACCGGGGTTTAGTCCACGAGCAGTACTTC
CDR3aa: CASITNRGLVHEQYF

abundance: .
d_gene: .
v_gene: TRBV19
j_gene: TRBJ2-1
CDR3nt: TGTGCCAGTAGTACCAGTATAGGACTTAGCTCCTACAATGAGCAGTTCTTC
CDR3aa: CASSTSIGLSSYNEQFF